This T cell receptor (beta chain) was sequenced during a study of T-cell memory formation after mild COVID-19. This clonotype was observed at least ten times. The antigen is unknown. 5'RACE with constant-segment primers yielded barcoded, UMI-tagged TCR alpha and TCR beta cDNA libraries. TCRdb independently ran MiXCR on the 5' RACE reads; one entry per CDR3 protein. Seen here are about 110,000 distinct CDR3 sequences, approximately 14% observed once, and the top ten hold around two fifths. Germline loops: CDR1 SGDLS, CDR2 YYNGEE. This CDR3 is 13 amino acids long. Trimming cost V 5 bases and J 1 base, with 8 bases left between them. Findings and limits, study-wide: Among contracting clones, CD4+ were mainly CM/EM and CD8+ enriched in EMRA.

Sequencing was carried out using PBMCs or a T cell subset sorted from them (not recorded which). The TCR was taken from a man between 18 and 29 years old who had mild COVID-19 (a few samples of this study predate the infection). Cell type and time point are not known. J is TRBJ2-3 and V is TRBV9; tentative D call: TRBD2 (6 bases). CDR3 in amino acids: CASRGEGTDTQYF. Written as DNA, the CDR3 is TGTGCCAGCAGGGGGGAGGGCACAGATACGCAGTATTTT.